Below, 32 T cell receptor beta chains from the same sample are listed, as sequenced in a study of T cell responses to AZD1222 COVID-19 vaccine. The assay was immunoSEQ multiplex PCR, and TCRdb's table has in-frame clones only and misses some. The table includes about 69,000 clones, around four fifths detected once. The sequenced sample was peripheral blood, obtained 28 days after the second AZD1222 dose. Receptors were obtained from an adult who received the AZD1222 COVID-19 vaccine.

This clone was seen only a few times. The chain is built from TRBV9 and TRBJ2-3; TRBD2 matches 8 bases. Germline V gene sequence: CDR1 SGDLS, CDR2 YYNGEE. CDR3 length equals 17 residues. The junction had 14 bases not matched to a gene; V was cut back by 3 bases and J by 5 bases. The CDR3 DNA follows: TGTGCCAGCAGCGCTGGCTGGGCGGACAGCGGGGGAGATACGCAGTATTTT. Residues: CASSAGWADSGGDTQYF.

This rearrangement joins TRBV25-1 to TRBJ2-5; 9 nucleotides line up with TRBD1. Per germline, CDR1 MGHDK and CDR2 SYGVNS. Losses at the gene ends were 8 bases for V and 5 bases for J; bases not matched to a gene: 9. The CDR3 length is 14 residues. The CDR3 is CASGDRVDVETQYF. DNA of the CDR3: TGTGCCAGCGGGGACAGGGTTGACGTGGAGACCCAGTACTTC.

This chain uses TRBV7-2 with TRBJ2-1, with TRBD1 identical over 8 bases. J was trimmed by 3 bases and V by 5 bases; bases with no gene match: 12. Looked up from germline, CDR1 is SGHTA and CDR2 is FQGNSA. The CDR3 is made up of 17 amino acids. The CDR3 protein is CASSLDRGNSGYNEQFF. The CDR3 nucleotides are TGTGCCAGCAGCCTTGACAGGGGAAACTCGGGCTACAATGAGCAGTTCTTC.

V is TRBV7-6 and J is TRBJ2-3, with D possibly called TRBD1 or TRBD2 (5 bases each). The CDR3 loop spans 16 amino acids. CDR1 and CDR2 (germline): SGHVS, FNYEAQ. The germline V and J ends were trimmed by 1 base and 5 bases, with 16 bases remaining between them. The CDR3 sequence is CASSLGDLVTQDTQYF. The CDR3 DNA sequence: TGTGCCAGCAGCTTAGGGGACCTCGTAACCCAAGATACGCAGTATTTT.

This sequence joins TRBV5-1 and TRBJ1-1; 7 bases line up with TRBD1. CDR3 length equals 17 residues. Germline V gene data show CDR1 as SGHRS and CDR2 as YFSETQ. V trimming: 4 bases; J trimming: 1 base; junction bases outside the gene matches: 13. DNA for the CDR3: TGCGCCAGCAGCAAGAACACAGGGGACAACAAGAACACTGAAGCTTTCTTT. The encoded protein is CASSKNTGDNKNTEAFF.

This rearrangement joins TRBV27 to TRBJ2-7; D is undetermined. Germline V CDR1 and CDR2: MNHEY, SMNVEV (reference sequence). Trimming removed 8 bases at V and 5 bases at J, with 10 bases between. The CDR3 sequence is 11 residues long. This CDR3 is CASWDRHEQYF. DNA for the CDR3: TGTGCCAGCTGGGATCGTCACGAGCAGTACTTC.

This clone was recorded only once. V usage is TRBV4-1 and J usage is TRBJ2-5; TRBD2 matches 8 bases. CDR1 is MGHRA and CDR2 is YSYEKL in the germline V gene. The CDR3 sequence is 15 residues long. The J segment lost 4 bases and the V segment lost 5 bases, leaving 9 bases of the junction unmatched. DNA of the CDR3: TGCGCCAGCAGCTTGGAGCGGGAGTGGCGAGAGACCCAGTACTTC. Its translation is CASSLEREWRETQYF.

The chain employs TRBV5-1 and TRBJ1-5; 9 positions match TRBD1. In germline, CDR1 is SGHRS, CDR2 YFSETQ. V shed 4 bases, J shed 10 bases, and the junction held 9 bases outside the gene matches. This CDR3 contains 14 residues. The CDR3 DNA follows: TGCGCCAGCAGCCCCGGGACAGGGCTCCAACCCCAGCATTTT. Encoded protein: CASSPGTGLQPQHF.

The chain employs TRBV14 and TRBJ2-3, with D unclear. Germline CDR1 reads SGHDN; CDR2 reads FVKESK. The CDR3 contains 15 residues. V lost 0 bases to trimming and J lost 0 bases, with 7 bases between them. In DNA, the CDR3 is TGTGCCAGCAGCCAAGATGGTCTGAGCACAGATACGCAGTATTTT. It specifies CASSQDGLSTDTQYF.

This sequence joins TRBV7-9 and TRBJ1-2, with 9 positions matching TRBD1. The ends lost 6 bases at V and 7 bases at J; junction bases unmatched: 3. Germline V CDR1 and CDR2: SEHNR, FQNEAQ (reference sequence). This CDR3 is built from 12 residues. CDR3: CASSLDRGGYTF. In DNA, the CDR3 is TGTGCCAGCAGTTTGGACAGGGGTGGCTACACCTTC. Variable domain in full (rest from reference TRBV7-9 and TRBJ1-2): DTGVSQNPRHKITKRGQNVTFRCDPISEHNRLYWYRQTLGQGPEFLTYFQNEAQLEKSRLLSDRFSAERPKGSFSTLEIQRTEQGDSAMYLCASSLDRGGYTFGSGTRLTVV.

The chain uses TRBV5-1 and TRBJ1-1, with D perhaps TRBD1 (5 bases). V lost 5 bases to trimming and J lost 0 bases, with 11 bases between them. Germline assignment: CDR1 SGHRS and CDR2 YFSETQ. This CDR3 spans 14 amino acids. CDR3 sequence (DNA): TGCGCCAGCAGGATTACGGACATGAACACTGAAGCTTTCTTT. This gives the protein CASRITDMNTEAFF.

This chain links TRBV10-3 with TRBJ2-1, with D possibly called TRBD1 or TRBD2 (5 bases each). With 2 bases removed from V and 7 bases from J, the gap between germline ends came to 18 bases. Germline CDR1 reads ENHRY; CDR2 reads SYGVKD. The CDR3 is made up of 16 amino acids. CDR3 coding DNA: TGTGCCATCAGTGAGGCTGGGGGAGTGTTAGTGAATGAGCAGTTCTTC. Translating gives CAISEAGGVLVNEQFF.

The chain couples TRBV7-2 to TRBJ1-2; D unresolved. V lost 3 bases to trimming and J lost 0 bases, with 8 bases between them. Germline-derived CDR1 and CDR2 are SGHTA and FQGNSA. This CDR3 contains 14 residues. Here the CDR3 DNA reads TGTGCCAGCAGCTTGGCGTATACTAACTATGGCTACACCTTC. Protein: CASSLAYTNYGYTF.

The J gene is TRBJ2-5, the V gene TRBV7-8, with D perhaps matching TRBD2 (6 bases). Trimming pared 2 bases from V and 2 bases from J, leaving 9 bases between. Germline-derived CDR1 and CDR2 are SGHVS and FQNEAQ. This CDR3 spans 14 amino acids. CDR3 region: CASSLIAVQETQYF. CDR3 coding DNA: TGTGCCAGCAGCTTAATAGCGGTTCAAGAGACCCAGTACTTC.

The V call is TRBV27, the J call TRBJ1-6; D remains unclear. CDR3 length: 12 amino acids. V lost 8 bases to trimming and J lost 9 bases, with 11 bases between them. The germline V gene has CDR1 MNHEY and CDR2 SMNVEV (reference sequence). The CDR3 loop is CASRAMGSPLHF. CDR3 bases: TGTGCCAGCCGGGCCATGGGTTCACCCCTCCACTTT.

This clone was counted a single time. The same CDR3 can be traced to other DNA sequences in this sample. The V call is TRBV7-9, the J call TRBJ2-3; D gene unclear. The length of the CDR3 is 12 residues. V lost 3 bases, J lost 0 bases, and 1 base lay in between. Germline CDR1 SEHNR, CDR2 FQNEAQ (reference sequence). The chain's CDR3 is CASSFSTDTQYF. As DNA, the CDR3 is TGTGCCAGCAGCTTTAGCACAGATACGCAGTATTTT.

The chain carries TRBV25-1 and TRBJ2-7, with D uncertain. V shed 3 bases and J shed 0 bases, with 12 bases lying between them. CDR3 length equals 15 residues. Germline-derived CDR1 and CDR2 are MGHDK and SYGVNS. For the CDR3, the DNA is TGTGCCAGCAGTGAGCCCTCCAGCTACTCCTACGAGCAGTACTTC. Translation: CASSEPSSYSYEQYF.

The J gene is TRBJ1-5, the V gene TRBV6-1; weak D call: TRBD1 (5 bases). The CDR3 sequence is 15 residues long. Trimming stripped 2 bases from V and 8 bases from J, with 16 bases between. Germline V lookup: CDR1 MNHNS, CDR2 SASEGT. CDR3 protein: CASSELNSGGKPQHF. Written as DNA, the CDR3 is TGTGCCAGCAGTGAATTGAACAGCGGGGGAAAGCCCCAGCATTTT.

CDR3 amino acids: CASSQVDMGFSSYNEQFF. The CDR3 DNA reads as TGCGCCAGCAGCCAAGTGGACATGGGCTTTAGCTCCTACAATGAGCAGTTCTTC. V gene TRBV4-1 combines with J gene TRBJ2-1; weak D call: TRBD1 (5 bases). The V gene's germline CDR1 is MGHRA and CDR2 YSYEKL. The CDR3 is 18 amino acids. V was trimmed by 1 base and J by 0 bases, leaving 16 bases between them.

This chain joins TRBV12-3 or TRBV12-4 and TRBJ1-2; D gene uncertain. Trimming shortened V by 5 bases and J by 0 bases, and 7 bases separated the two germline ends. This CDR3 comprises 13 residues. The CDR3 reads CASSLLTNYGYTF. CDR3 DNA sequence: TGTGCCAGCAGTCTTCTTACTAACTATGGCTACACCTTC.

The CDR3 DNA follows: TGTGCCAGCAGCTTAGAGGGGAAGGCGGGCGGAGGGGCTTTCTTT. Translated: CASSLEGKAGGGAFF. The chain has TRBV11-2 and TRBJ1-1; D gene unclear. The CDR3 consists of 15 residues. Trimming removed 0 bases at V and 11 bases at J, with 19 bases between. Germline V gives CDR1 SGHAT, CDR2 FQNNGV.

The rearrangement joins TRBV11-2 to TRBJ1-2; tentative D call: TRBD1 (5 bases). The CDR3 is 13 residues long. Germline loops: CDR1 SGHAT, CDR2 FQNNGV. The V end lost 0 bases, the J end lost 8 bases, and 10 bases lay between the germline ends. The CDR3 sequence is CASSLDRASGYTF. Here the CDR3 DNA reads TGTGCCAGCAGCTTAGACAGGGCAAGCGGCTACACCTTC.

The rearrangement joins TRBV7-8 to TRBJ1-1, with TRBD1 matching over 10 bases. Germline CDR1 SGHVS, CDR2 FQNEAQ. Germline trimming cut 4 bases from V and 8 bases from J; bases unmatched to any gene: 10. The CDR3 extends over 15 amino acids. CDR3 in amino acids: CASSSPGTGVLEAFF. Written as DNA, the CDR3 is TGTGCCAGCAGCTCGCCCGGGACAGGGGTGCTGGAAGCTTTCTTT.

The chain combines TRBV2 with TRBJ1-2; perhaps TRBD1 as D (5 bases). This CDR3 has 12 amino acids. CDR1 SNHLY and CDR2 FYNNEI come from the germline V gene. The V end was cut by 1 base, the J end by 8 bases, with 8 bases between. The CDR3 DNA reads TGTGCCAGCAGTGAAGGAGGGGAAGGCTACACCTTC. This codes for CASSEGGEGYTF.

The chain couples TRBV19 to TRBJ2-1; 15 bases fit TRBD2. The CDR3 extends over 19 amino acids. CDR1 and CDR2 (germline): LNHDA, SQIVND (reference sequence). V lost 5 bases, J lost 7 bases, and 15 bases stayed unmatched. This CDR3 reads CASSPLRTSGRASGNEQFF. CDR3 sequence (DNA): TGTGCCAGTAGTCCCCTGAGGACTAGCGGGAGGGCCTCGGGGAATGAGCAGTTCTTC.

The rearrangement links TRBV5-1 to TRBJ2-4; 11 positions agree with TRBD2. CDR1 SGHRS and CDR2 YFSETQ come from the germline V gene. This CDR3 comprises 18 residues. Trimming removed 0 bases from V and 0 bases from J; junction bases left unmatched: 5. The CDR3 spells CASSLVTSGGGAKNIQYF. In DNA, the CDR3 is TGCGCCAGCAGCTTGGTCACTAGCGGGGGAGGAGCCAAAAACATTCAGTACTTC. Together with reference TRBV5-1 and TRBJ2-4, the CDR3 gives the full variable domain: KAGVTQTPRYLIKTRGQQVTLSCSPISGHRSVSWYQQTPGQGLQFLFEYFSETQRNKGNFPGRFSGRQFSNSRSEMNVSTLELGDSALYLCASSLVTSGGGAKNIQYFGAGTRLSVL.

The chain joins TRBV2 to TRBJ2-2; the D gene is possibly TRBD1 (5 bases). Germline-derived CDR1 and CDR2 are SNHLY and FYNNEI. The ends were cut back, 4 bases at V and 6 bases at J, with 18 bases in the middle. The CDR3 length is 16 residues. CDR3 in DNA: TGTGCCAGCAGTGCCCGTGACAGCTTGTCAGCCGGGGAGCTGTTTTTT. It specifies CASSARDSLSAGELFF.

In its sample, this clone was seen once. This CDR3 is CASSQSPGTGVGPSNEQFF. The DNA for the CDR3 is TGCGCCAGCAGCCAGTCCCCAGGGACAGGTGTAGGACCATCCAATGAGCAGTTCTTC. This chain links TRBV4-1 with TRBJ2-1, with 8 bases identical to TRBD1. Germline V gene data show CDR1 as MGHRA and CDR2 as YSYEKL. Trimming took 3 bases from V and 6 from J; bases not matched to a gene: 19. The CDR3 length is 19 residues.

The rearrangement joins TRBV12-3 or TRBV12-4 to TRBJ2-1; D is unresolved. The CDR3 length is 13 residues. V dropped 7 bases and J dropped 4 bases, with 11 bases sitting between them. CDR3 protein: CASTLGLYNEQFF. CDR3 DNA sequence: TGTGCCAGCACGTTAGGTCTTTACAATGAGCAGTTCTTC.

This rearrangement joins TRBV11-2 to TRBJ2-7; 12 positions agree with TRBD2. CDR3 length: 18 amino acids. V shed 5 bases, J shed 2 bases, and the junction held 13 bases outside the gene matches. CDR1 SGHAT and CDR2 FQNNGV come from the germline V gene. CDR3 bases: TGTGCCAGCAGCCCAGTAGGAAGGACTAGCGGGACCCCCTACGAGCAGTACTTC. This gives the protein CASSPVGRTSGTPYEQYF.

V and J are TRBV11-2 and TRBJ2-5, with 9 bases fitting TRBD2. V dropped 5 bases and J dropped 5; count of bases not matched to a gene: 9. The CDR3 has 15 amino acids. Germline-derived CDR1 and CDR2 are SGHAT and FQNNGV. The CDR3 sequence: CASSPRGGALETQYF. The CDR3 nucleotides read TGTGCCAGCAGCCCCCGCGGGGGGGCTTTGGAGACCCAGTACTTC.

The genes are TRBV6-5 and TRBJ1-2, with D possibly TRBD1 on 6 matching bases. V gave up 4 bases and J gave up 7 bases, with 13 bases separating them. The germline V gene has CDR1 MNHEY and CDR2 SVGAGI. The CDR3 runs 13 residues. The CDR3 loop reads CASSSVGAGGYTF. The DNA for the CDR3 is TGTGCCAGCAGTTCTGTGGGGGCTGGTGGCTACACCTTC.